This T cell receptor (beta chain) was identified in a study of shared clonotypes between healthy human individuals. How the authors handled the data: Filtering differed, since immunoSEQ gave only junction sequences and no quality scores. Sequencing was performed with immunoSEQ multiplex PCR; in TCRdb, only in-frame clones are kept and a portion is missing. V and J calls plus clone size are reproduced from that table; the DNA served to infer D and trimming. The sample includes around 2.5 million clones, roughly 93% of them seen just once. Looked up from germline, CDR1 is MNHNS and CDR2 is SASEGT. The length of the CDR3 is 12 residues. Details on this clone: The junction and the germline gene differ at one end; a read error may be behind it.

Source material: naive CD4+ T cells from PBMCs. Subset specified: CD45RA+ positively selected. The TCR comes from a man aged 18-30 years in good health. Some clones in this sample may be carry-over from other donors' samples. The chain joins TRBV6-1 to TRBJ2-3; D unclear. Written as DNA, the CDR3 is TGTGCCAGCAGTGGTTTGGGCGATAGGCAGTATTTT. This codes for CASSGLGDRQYF.